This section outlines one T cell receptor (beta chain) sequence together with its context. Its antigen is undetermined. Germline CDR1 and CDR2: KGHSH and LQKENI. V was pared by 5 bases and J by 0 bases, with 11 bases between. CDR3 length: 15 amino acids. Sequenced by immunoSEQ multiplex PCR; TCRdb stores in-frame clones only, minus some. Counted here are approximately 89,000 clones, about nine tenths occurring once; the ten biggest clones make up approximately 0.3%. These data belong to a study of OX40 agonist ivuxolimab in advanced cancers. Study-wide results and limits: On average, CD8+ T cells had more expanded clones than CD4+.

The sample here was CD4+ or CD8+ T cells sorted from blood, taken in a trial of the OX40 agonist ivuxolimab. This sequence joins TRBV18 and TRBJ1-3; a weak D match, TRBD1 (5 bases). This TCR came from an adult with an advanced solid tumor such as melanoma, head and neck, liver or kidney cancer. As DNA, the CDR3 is TGTGCCAGCTCAGTAAGCGACAGCTCTGGAAACACCATATATTTT. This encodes CASSVSDSSGNTIYF.